The 22 T cell receptor beta chains presented below share a single source sample, sequenced in a study of T cells after yellow fever vaccination. TCRdb passed the 5' RACE reads through MiXCR, listing each CDR3 protein once. Of 550,000 or so distinct CDR3 sequences in the sample, over 15% were seen once. This material consisted of PBMCs, taken 15 days after the yellow fever booster vaccination. All receptors come from a man under 40 who received the YFV17D yellow fever vaccine.

This clonotype has only a few counts. The chain has TRBV7-9 and TRBJ1-5, with D unresolved. V gave up 1 base and J gave up 12 bases, with 10 bases separating them. The CDR3 extends over 12 amino acids. Germline values: CDR1 SEHNR, CDR2 FQNEAQ (reference sequence). The CDR3 spells CASSLEISGQHF. In DNA form, the CDR3 reads TGTGCCAGCAGCTTAGAAATCAGCGGCCAGCATTTT.

This clonotype was seen just once. The chain has TRBV7-2 and TRBJ2-5; TRBD1 is a possible D gene (6 bases). Germline loops: CDR1 SGHTA, CDR2 FQGNSA. Trimming stripped 1 base from V and 2 bases from J, with 14 bases between. The CDR3 runs to 16 residues. CDR3 loop: CASSLGGRIRQETQYF. The CDR3 region has the DNA TGTGCCAGCAGCTTAGGGGGGCGGATACGACAAGAGACCCAGTACTTC. The complete variable domain, with remaining parts taken from reference TRBV7-2 and TRBJ2-5, reads GAGVSQSPSNKVTEKGKDVELRCDPISGHTALYWYRQSLGQGLEFLIYFQGNSAPDKSGLPSDRFSAERTGGSVSTLTIQRTQQEDSAVYLCASSLGGRIRQETQYFGPGTRLLVL.

The chain recombines TRBV6-5 with TRBJ2-3, with D perhaps matching TRBD1 or TRBD2 (5 bases each). The V gene lost 4 bases and the J gene lost 1 base, with 9 bases spanning the gap. Germline V gene data show CDR1 as MNHEY and CDR2 as SVGAGI. This CDR3 has 14 residues. The CDR3 bases are TGTGCCAGCAGTTCGGGGCGGCGCACAGATACGCAGTATTTT. Translating gives CASSSGRRTDTQYF.

This clonotype showed up just a few times. The gene calls are TRBV10-2 and TRBJ2-5; 11 nucleotides match TRBD2. V lost 7 bases, J lost 2 bases, and 6 bases stayed unmatched. This CDR3 has 15 amino acids. Per the germline V gene, CDR1 is WSHSY and CDR2 is SAAADI. This CDR3 is CASISGRGLQETQYF. The DNA for the CDR3 is TGCGCCAGCATTAGCGGGAGGGGGCTTCAAGAGACCCAGTACTTC.

The chain employs TRBV6-5 and TRBJ2-1, with D uncertain. The CDR3 runs to 14 residues. Trimming left V 2 bases short and J 2 bases short, with 7 bases between. The germline V gene encodes CDR1 MNHEY and CDR2 SVGAGI. This CDR3 reads CASSYDGTYNEQFF. The CDR3 region has the DNA TGTGCCAGCAGTTACGACGGAACCTACAATGAGCAGTTCTTC.

The CDR3 loop reads CASSLALANEQFF. For the CDR3, the DNA is TGCGCCAGCAGCTTGGCACTAGCCAATGAGCAGTTCTTC. The V gene is TRBV5-1, the J gene TRBJ2-1; TRBD2 is a possible D gene (6 bases). The germline CDR1 and CDR2 sequences are SGHRS and YFSETQ. The CDR3 sequence is 13 residues long. With 0 bases removed from V and 6 bases from J, the gap between germline ends came to 7 bases.

The chain recombines TRBV5-1 with TRBJ2-7; 8 bases are shared with TRBD1. V was clipped by 4 bases and J by 4 bases; unmatched bases: 10. Germline V lookup: CDR1 SGHRS, CDR2 YFSETQ. The CDR3 consists of 15 residues. CDR3 sequence: CASSTGQGPFYEQYF. The CDR3 DNA sequence: TGCGCCAGCAGCACAGGACAGGGCCCTTTTTACGAGCAGTACTTC.

The chain carries TRBV20-1 and TRBJ2-1, with 12 bases identical to TRBD2. This CDR3 is 15 amino acids long. Germline-derived CDR1 and CDR2 are DFQATT and SNEGSKA (reference sequence). The V segment lost 7 bases and the J segment 7 bases; nucleotides outside the gene matches: 11. The CDR3 here is CSVTRLAGDMNEQFF. The CDR3 nucleotides read TGCAGTGTCACGAGACTAGCGGGAGATATGAATGAGCAGTTCTTC.

V and J are TRBV4-2 and TRBJ2-7; the D gene is possibly TRBD1 (5 bases). The CDR3 covers 15 residues. The V gene's germline CDR1 is LGHNA and CDR2 YNFKEQ. V dropped 3 bases and J dropped 2 bases, with 14 bases sitting between them. The CDR3 DNA is TGTGCCAGCAGCCAGGAAGACAGAGACCCCTACGAGCAGTACTTC. Protein: CASSQEDRDPYEQYF.

The chain has TRBV9 and TRBJ2-1, with a weak D call TRBD2 (6 bases). This CDR3 spans 16 amino acids. Trimming cost V 0 bases and J 4 bases, with 14 bases left between them. Per the germline V gene, CDR1 is SGDLS and CDR2 is YYNGEE. The CDR3 protein is CASSVVGSGVYNEQFF. The CDR3 coding sequence is TGTGCCAGCAGCGTAGTGGGTAGCGGTGTTTACAATGAGCAGTTCTTC.

This clonotype was counted a few times. This chain joins TRBV7-2 and TRBJ2-5, with 7 positions matching TRBD2. Germline values: CDR1 SGHTA, CDR2 FQGNSA. With V trimmed by 5 bases and J by 7 bases, 16 bases remained unmatched. This CDR3 has 16 residues. CDR3 in amino acids: CASSDPGGGQGLTQYF. CDR3 coding DNA: TGTGCCAGCAGCGATCCCGGGGGAGGGCAAGGGTTGACCCAGTACTTC.

This chain links TRBV6-5 with TRBJ2-1, with 10 bases aligning to TRBD2. The germline CDR1 and CDR2 sequences are MNHEY and SVGAGI. Trimming took 4 bases from V and 7 from J; bases not matched to a gene: 7. The CDR3 runs 15 residues. The CDR3 bases are TGTGCCAGCAGTTCCCCTAGCGGGAGTAGGAATGAGCAGTTCTTC. Its translation: CASSSPSGSRNEQFF.

This clonotype turned up a few times. V is TRBV6-5 and J is TRBJ2-5, with 7 bases lining up with TRBD1. Germline V gives CDR1 MNHEY, CDR2 SVGAGI. The CDR3 length is 17 residues. The ends lost 2 bases at V and 6 bases at J; junction bases unmatched: 15. CDR3 coding DNA: TGTGCCAGCAGTTACCGATTTACTGACAGGGTTGGAAAGACCCAGTACTTC. Translated, it gives CASSYRFTDRVGKTQYF.

V and J are TRBV29-1 and TRBJ2-7; a possible D gene is TRBD1 (5 bases). Germline V gives CDR1 SQVTM, CDR2 ANQGSEA. The length of the CDR3 is 12 residues. With 7 bases removed from V and 0 bases from J, the gap between germline ends came to 10 bases. CDR3 sequence reads: CSAATDSYEQYF. In nucleotides, the CDR3 is TGCAGCGCCGCGACAGACTCCTACGAGCAGTACTTC.

For the CDR3, the DNA is TGCAGTGCTAGAGATCCTGGGGGGACAGGGAACACCGGGGAGCTGTTTTTT. Residues: CSARDPGGTGNTGELFF. The gene calls are TRBV20-1 and TRBJ2-2; 8 bases are shared with TRBD1. In germline, CDR1 is DFQATT, CDR2 SNEGSKA (reference sequence). This CDR3 spans 17 amino acids. With V trimmed by 0 bases and J by 1 base, 7 bases remained unmatched.

The rearrangement joins TRBV29-1 to TRBJ2-1; 11 bases agree with TRBD2. V was clipped by 7 bases and J by 1 base; unmatched bases: 3. The CDR3 runs 14 residues. Per germline, CDR1 SQVTM and CDR2 ANQGSEA. CDR3 nucleotide sequence: TGCAGCGGCCGACTAGCGGGATCCTACAATGAGCAGTTCTTC. Translating gives CSGRLAGSYNEQFF.

This clonotype was observed a handful of times. The chain carries TRBV3-1 and TRBJ2-7; D is perhaps TRBD2 (5 bases). This CDR3 is 13 amino acids long. Trimming cost V 8 bases and J 8 bases, with 19 bases left between them. The germline V gene has CDR1 LGHDT and CDR2 YNNKEL (reference sequence). In DNA, the CDR3 is TGTGCCAGCTCTGGGCGGAGGACGTTAAAGCAGTACTTC. This sequence encodes CASSGRRTLKQYF.

The chain employs TRBV4-3 and TRBJ2-1, with 8 bases that match TRBD2. This CDR3 has 20 amino acids. The V and J ends lost 2 bases and 7 bases, in that order; junction bases with no gene match: 22. The V gene's germline CDR1 is LGHNA and CDR2 YSLEER. In DNA, the CDR3 is TGCGCCAGCAGCCAATTCCGGGACCTTAGCGGGATGAGGGCTTGGAATGAGCAGTTCTTC. Translation gives CASSQFRDLSGMRAWNEQFF.

This clonotype has a handful of counts. The genes are TRBV5-6 and TRBJ2-3; TRBD2 matches at 7 bases. Unmatched junction bases numbered 12, after V lost 4 bases and J lost 1 base. Germline lookup yields CDR1 SGHDT and CDR2 YYEEEE. The CDR3 runs to 17 residues. CDR3 loop: CASSRLGGSRGTDTQYF. The CDR3 region has the DNA TGTGCCAGCAGCCGGCTAGGCGGGAGTCGAGGCACAGATACGCAGTATTTT.

This clonotype was recorded a few times. The chain carries TRBV7-9 and TRBJ1-1; D is ambiguous. From germline, CDR1 is SEHNR and CDR2 FQNEAQ (reference sequence). This CDR3 is built from 15 residues. V was trimmed by 2 bases and J by 6 bases, leaving 16 bases between them. The CDR3 protein is CASSLISGFVSEAFF. The CDR3 bases are TGTGCCAGCAGCTTAATCTCAGGCTTTGTTTCTGAAGCTTTCTTT.

In DNA, the CDR3 is TGTGCCAGCAGCCCCGGACAGGGGGCTTATACGCAGTATTTT. Its translation: CASSPGQGAYTQYF. V gene TRBV5-4 combines with J gene TRBJ2-3; 11 nucleotides match TRBD1. The CDR3 is 14 amino acids. Germline V lookup: CDR1 SGHNT, CDR2 YYREEE (reference sequence). J was trimmed by 7 bases and V by 4 bases; bases with no gene match: 5.

This clonotype turned up a few times. This chain joins TRBV29-1 and TRBJ1-2; possible D gene TRBD1, 5 bases. CDR3 length: 13 residues. V was shortened by 4 bases and J by 8 bases, with 17 bases between the two germline ends. Germline V CDR1 and CDR2: SQVTM, ANQGSEA. In DNA form, the CDR3 reads TGCAGCGTTGGAGGCGGGGCCTATGGAGGCTACACCTTC. Amino acid sequence: CSVGGGAYGGYTF.